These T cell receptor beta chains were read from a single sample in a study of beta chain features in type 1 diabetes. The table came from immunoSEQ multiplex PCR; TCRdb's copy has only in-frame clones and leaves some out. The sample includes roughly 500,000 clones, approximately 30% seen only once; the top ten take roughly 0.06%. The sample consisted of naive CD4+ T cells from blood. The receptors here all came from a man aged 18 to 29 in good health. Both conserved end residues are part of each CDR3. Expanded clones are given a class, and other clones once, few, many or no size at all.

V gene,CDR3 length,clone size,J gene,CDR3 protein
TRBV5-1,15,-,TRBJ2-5,CASSLEAGYQETQYF
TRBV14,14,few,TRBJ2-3,CASSRREGPDTQYF
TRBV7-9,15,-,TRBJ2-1,CASSLERMRYNEQFF
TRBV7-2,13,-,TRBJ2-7,CASSSQTSGEQYF
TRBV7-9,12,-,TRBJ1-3,CAPGGSGNTIYF
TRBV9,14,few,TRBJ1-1,CASSVTGSNTEAFF
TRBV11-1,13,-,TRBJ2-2,CASSFSDTGELFF
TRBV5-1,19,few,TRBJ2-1,CASSLEPSGSVGTGNEQFF
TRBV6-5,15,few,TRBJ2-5,CASRNDRGKQETQYF
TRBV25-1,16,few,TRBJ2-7,CASSESGGWSTYEQYF
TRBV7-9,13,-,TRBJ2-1,CASSGLAASEQFF
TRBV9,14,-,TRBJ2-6,CASSSVSGANVLTF
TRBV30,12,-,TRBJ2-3,CAWSRRRDTQYF
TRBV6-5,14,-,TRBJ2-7,CASSYKGRAYEQYF
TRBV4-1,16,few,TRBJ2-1,CASSRDVTSGQNEQFF
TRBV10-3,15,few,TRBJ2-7,CAISVSGQGLYEQYF
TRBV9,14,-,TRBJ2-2,CASSFRVNTGELFF
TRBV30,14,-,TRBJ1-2,CAWSESLGRYGYTF
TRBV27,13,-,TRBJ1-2,CASRGTGLYGYTF
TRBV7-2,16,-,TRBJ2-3,CASSLREALSTDTQYF
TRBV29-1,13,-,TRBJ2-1,CSVDLGFVNEQFF
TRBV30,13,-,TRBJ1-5,CAWRGQGHQPQHF
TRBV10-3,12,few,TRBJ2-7,CASGTGGYEQYF
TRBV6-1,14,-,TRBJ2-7,CASSVTRPVGEQYF
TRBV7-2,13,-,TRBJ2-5,CASSLEGAETQYF
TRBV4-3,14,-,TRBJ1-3,CASSQGLPGNTIYF
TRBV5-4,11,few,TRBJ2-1,CASSSQGSKFF
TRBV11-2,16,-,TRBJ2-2,CASSVGTGANTGELFF
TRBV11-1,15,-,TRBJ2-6,CASSLDGTGANVLTF